One sample yielded the 8 T cell receptor beta chains listed below, sequenced in a study of T-cell memory formation after mild COVID-19. TCRdb reprocessed the 5' RACE reads via MiXCR and lists one record per CDR3 protein. The sample holds approximately 150,000 distinct CDR3 sequences, 10% to 15% seen once. The source material was PBMCs or a T cell subset sorted from them (not recorded which). These receptors all come from a man aged 18-30 years who had mild COVID-19 (a few samples of this study predate the infection). Cell type and time point are not known.

This rearrangement joins TRBV7-2 to TRBJ2-5; 7 bases line up with TRBD1. With V trimmed by 5 bases and J by 4 bases, 7 bases remained unmatched. CDR1 and CDR2 (germline): SGHTA, FQGNSA. The CDR3 is made up of 14 amino acids. CDR3 DNA sequence: TGTGCCAGCAGCCCACAGGGGTCCGGAGAGACCCAGTACTTC. Encoded protein: CASSPQGSGETQYF.

This clonotype was seen ten or more times. The V call is TRBV7-2, the J call TRBJ2-3, with 7 bases aligning to TRBD2. The CDR3 extends over 15 amino acids. J lost 3 bases, V lost 4 bases, and 7 bases had no gene match. Germline V lookup: CDR1 SGHTA, CDR2 FQGNSA. The CDR3 region is CASSSEWGGTDTQYF. CDR3 DNA sequence: TGTGCCAGCAGCTCCGAGTGGGGGGGGACAGATACGCAGTATTTT.

This chain links TRBV4-1 with TRBJ2-4; 8 bases line up with TRBD1. CDR1 is MGHRA, CDR2 YSYEKL, per germline. The CDR3 is 18 residues long. Unmatched junction bases numbered 12, after V lost 4 bases and J lost 1 base. The CDR3 loop reads CASSRGRQGITAKNIQYF. The CDR3 coding sequence is TGCGCCAGCAGCCGCGGACGACAGGGGATAACGGCCAAAAACATTCAGTACTTC.

Many counts were recorded for this clonotype. The chain's CDR3 is CSAGMTWDTQYF. The CDR3 bases are TGCAGTGCTGGCATGACGTGGGATACGCAGTATTTT. The rearrangement joins TRBV20-1 to TRBJ2-3; D ambiguous. The CDR3 sequence is 12 residues long. Trimming shortened V by 5 bases and J by 6 bases, and 12 bases separated the two germline ends. Germline V gene lookup returns CDR1 DFQATT and CDR2 SNEGSKA (reference sequence).

This clonotype occurred a few times. The V and J genes are TRBV7-2 and TRBJ2-3; weak D call: TRBD2 (6 bases). There are 12 residues in the CDR3. The V and J ends lost 5 bases and 7 bases respectively, with 10 bases between them. The germline V gene has CDR1 SGHTA and CDR2 FQGNSA. The CDR3 here is CASSGGPNTQYF. The CDR3, as DNA: TGTGCCAGCAGCGGAGGGCCAAATACGCAGTATTTT.

The gene calls are TRBV20-1 and TRBJ2-7; 10 bases line up with TRBD2. The CDR3 consists of 15 residues. Germline-derived CDR1 and CDR2 are DFQATT and SNEGSKA (reference sequence). V was pared by 5 bases and J by 4 bases, with 11 bases of the junction left unmatched. This CDR3 is CSAPMFSGGPYEQYF. CDR3 nucleotide sequence: TGCAGTGCTCCGATGTTTAGCGGGGGGCCATACGAGCAGTACTTC.

This chain uses TRBV19 with TRBJ1-5; D gene unclear. CDR3 size: 12 residues. Trimming stripped 3 bases from V and 4 bases from J, with 4 bases between. Germline CDR1 and CDR2: LNHDA and SQIVND (reference sequence). In nucleotides, the CDR3 is TGTGCCAGTAGTATTGGGAATCAGCCCCAGCATTTT. Protein: CASSIGNQPQHF.

The CDR3 loop reads CASSPPGFFDTQYF. The CDR3 DNA sequence: TGTGCCAGCTCACCACCGGGCTTTTTCGATACGCAGTATTTT. This chain connects TRBV18 to TRBJ2-3; no reliable D call. Germline CDR1 and CDR2: KGHSH and LQKENI. The CDR3 runs 14 residues. V lost 0 bases, J lost 6 bases, and 10 bases lay in between. Drawing the rest from reference TRBV18 and TRBJ2-3, the complete variable domain is NAGVMQNPRHLVRRRGQEARLRCSPMKGHSHVYWYRQLPEEGLKFMVYLQKENIIDESGMPKERFSAEFPKEGPSILRIQQVVRGDSAAYFCASSPPGFFDTQYFGPGTRLTVL.